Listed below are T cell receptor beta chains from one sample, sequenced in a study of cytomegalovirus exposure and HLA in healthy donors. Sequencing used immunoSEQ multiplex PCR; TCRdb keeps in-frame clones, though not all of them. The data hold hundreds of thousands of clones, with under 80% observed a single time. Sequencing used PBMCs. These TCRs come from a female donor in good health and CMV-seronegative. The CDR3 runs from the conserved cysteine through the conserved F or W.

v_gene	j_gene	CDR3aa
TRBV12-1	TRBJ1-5	CASSLTGGREPQHF
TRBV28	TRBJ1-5	CASSSRGWVQPQHF
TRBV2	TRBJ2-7	CASTRKRSSYEQYF
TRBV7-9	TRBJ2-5	CASSSGGVETQYF
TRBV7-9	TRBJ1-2	CSSSIQGHYGYTF
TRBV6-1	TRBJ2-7	CASSVLANLDEQYF
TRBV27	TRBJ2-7	CASSLWSSYEQYF
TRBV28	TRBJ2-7	CATGGYYEQYF
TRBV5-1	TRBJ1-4	CASSLEFTEKLFF
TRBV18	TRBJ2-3	CASSPILANTDTQYF
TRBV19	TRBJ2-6	CASARDRGLPGANVLTF
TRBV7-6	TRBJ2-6	CARGQGESGANVLTF
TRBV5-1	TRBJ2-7	CASSLGGTGFTYEQYF
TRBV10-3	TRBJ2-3	CAISVSLLERGRTDTQYF
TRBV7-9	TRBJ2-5	CASSFGWEGRETQYF
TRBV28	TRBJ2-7	CASRSGHSRYF